This T cell receptor (beta chain) came from a study of T-cell reconstitution after alpha-beta-depleted transplantation in children. Study-level points and caveats: Day-60 TCRbeta diversity that was high in some patients was derived from surviving recipient T cells and thymic progenitors. The study reportedly traced alpha-beta T cells about two months after transplant to several hundred expanded graft clones.

Notes on this clonotype: The antigen is undetermined.

Construction of the TCRbeta library involved unique molecular identifiers. TCRdb re-analysed the PCR reads in MiXCR, keeping a single row per CDR3 protein. Here the sample spans roughly 300,000 distinct CDR3 sequences, 11% being singletons. Germline trimming cut 7 bases from V and 3 bases from J; bases unmatched to any gene: 19. Germline V gene sequence: CDR1 SGHVS, CDR2 FQNEAQ. This CDR3 has 20 residues. The source was peripheral blood, collected 180 days after TCRalphabeta/CD19-depleted stem cell transplant. The receptor was derived from a male patient aged 2-9 years who had a stem cell transplant for chronic granulomatous disease, so the T cells may come from the graft donor. The chain carries TRBV7-8 and TRBJ2-7, with TRBD2 matching 15 bases. CDR3 residues: CASNKFQWTSGGGFNYEQYF. In nucleotides, the CDR3 is TGTGCCAGCAACAAATTCCAGTGGACTAGCGGGGGGGGATTTAACTACGAGCAGTACTTC.